This TCR beta chain appears in the sequencing data of a study of siplizumab effects on memory and regulatory T cells. Generated by immunoSEQ multiplex PCR, the TCRdb table keeps only in-frame clones and is missing some. Altogether fewer than 100,000 clones are present, 94% being singletons, with the ten largest covering around 0.31%. This clone was observed once. The antigen remains undetermined. Overall study findings and caveats: Unstimulated subsets contained matches for only a minor fraction of alloreactive clones. Naive T cells apparently outstripped memory cells in diversity and seemed major alloresponse contributors. Mappable CD4+ clones that were alloreactive averaged 68.8% Treg-derived with siplizumab versus around 30% in controls. Proliferating siplizumab-culture Treg suppressive function went unconfirmed.

Sequenced material: non-Treg CD4+ T cells sorted from blood. The receptor comes from a human donor in good health.

The DNA of the CDR3 is TGTGCCAGCAGCTTAGGACAGGGGGGATATGAGCAGTTCTTC. Protein sequence: CASSLGQGGYEQFF. The J gene is TRBJ2-1, the V gene TRBV11-3, with TRBD1 matching 9 bases. The germline V gene has CDR1 SGHNT and CDR2 YENEEA. The CDR3 is 14 amino acids. With V trimmed by 1 base and J by 8 bases, 3 bases remained unmatched.